This T cell receptor (beta chain) comes out of a study of T cells after yellow fever vaccination. Study findings and constraints: Though weaker, the secondary response peaked faster, on day 5 versus 15. Some clonotypes were seen in both the CD4 and the CD8 compartments. These made up a small share and likely arose from convergent recombination. Contamination by abundant bulk-population clonotypes could be present in FACS-sorted repertoires. Re-detected after boosting: most primary clones, about 96% of CD4 and 75% to 90% of CD8.

CDR1 and CDR2 from the germline V gene are SGHRS and YFSETQ. This CDR3 spans 13 amino acids. Trimming took off 2 bases at V and 3 bases at J, with 9 bases between the two ends. The table lists this clonotype with a few counts. Antigen: not known. Being one base from a much bigger clone, this may be a read error. One entry per CDR3 protein, called by TCRdb with MiXCR from the 5' RACE reads. The sample shows hundreds of thousands of distinct CDR3 sequences, 3% to 4.5% of them seen only once. The receptor was isolated from a man younger than 35 who received the YFV17D yellow fever vaccine. Sample: PBMCs, taken on the day of the yellow fever booster vaccination. The chain combines TRBV5-1 with TRBJ2-7; possibly TRBD1 for D (6 bases). CDR3 residues: CASSFGDNYEQYV. The CDR3 DNA sequence: TGCGCCAGCAGCTTTGGGGACAACTACGAGCAGTACGTC.